This record concerns one TCR beta chain sequence. This sample is drawn from a study of blood T cell repertoires in COVID-19. The CDR3 spans 15 residues. Germline V lookup: CDR1 SGHVS, CDR2 FNYEAQ. Trimming removed 4 bases from V and 2 bases from J; junction bases left unmatched: 4. In the original analysis: Estimation of nucleated cell counts was performed using reference gene primer amplification. Libraries were prepared by immunoSEQ multiplex PCR; TCRdb keeps only in-frame clonotypes and omits some of them. For V, J and clone size, that table is used; D and trimming come from the DNA. The sample includes about 280,000 clones, approximately 78% of them seen just once.

The chain has TRBV7-6 and TRBJ1-5; the match to TRBD1 covers 8 bases. The receptor comes from a man aged 35-49 years who had been exposed to COVID-19. Sequences were obtained from PBMCs or T cells enriched from blood (not recorded which). The CDR3 nucleotides read TGTGCCAGCAGCTCGGACAGGGTGGGCAATCAGCCCCAGCATTTT. Its protein product is CASSSDRVGNQPQHF.